The 13 T cell receptor beta chains below all came from one sample that was sequenced in a study of T-cell memory formation after mild COVID-19. From the 5' RACE reads, TCRdb called clonotypes with MiXCR, one entry per CDR3 protein. Of some 320,000 distinct CDR3 sequences in the sample, roughly an eighth were seen once. Specimen: PBMCs or a T cell subset sorted from them (not recorded which). The receptors originated from a man aged 18 to 30 who had mild COVID-19 (a few samples of this study predate the infection). Cell type and time point are not known.

This clonotype was seen only a few times. The J gene is TRBJ2-7, the V gene TRBV6-5; 7 positions match TRBD1. V lost 5 bases, J lost 6 bases, and 7 bases stayed unmatched. The CDR3 is 13 residues long. CDR1 and CDR2 from the germline V gene are MNHEY and SVGAGI. DNA for the CDR3: TGTGCCAGCAGTCGCGCCCCAGGGGGCGAGCAGTACTTC. Amino acids: CASSRAPGGEQYF.

The chain links TRBV19 to TRBJ1-1; TRBD1 agrees at 7 bases. The CDR3 has 12 amino acids. From germline, CDR1 is LNHDA and CDR2 SQIVND (reference sequence). V shed 5 bases, J shed 4 bases, and the junction held 1 base outside the gene matches. The CDR3 bases are TGTGCCAGTAGTCAGGGGGTCACTGAAGCTTTCTTT. This sequence encodes CASSQGVTEAFF. Complete variable domain (other parts from reference TRBV19 and TRBJ1-1): DGGITQSPKYLFRKEGQNVTLSCEQNLNHDAMYWYRQDPGQGLRLIYYSQIVNDFQKGDIAEGYSVSREKKESFPLTVTSAQKNPTAFYLCASSQGVTEAFFGQGTRLTVV.

This clonotype was recorded a few times. J is TRBJ1-5 and V is TRBV7-3; TRBD1 is a possible D gene (5 bases). Trimming cost V 3 bases and J 6 bases, with 21 bases left between them. The CDR3 is 17 residues long. Germline CDR1 reads SGHTA; CDR2 reads FQGTGA. The DNA for the CDR3 is TGTGCCAGCAGCTTCCCCAGGCAGGGAGGTCCTGTTCAGCCCCAGCATTTT. The encoded protein is CASSFPRQGGPVQPQHF.

This clonotype has at least ten counts. This chain uses TRBV6-4 with TRBJ2-6; no firm D call. Germline V lookup: CDR1 MRHNA, CDR2 SNTAGT. V lost 3 bases and J 0 bases, leaving 9 bases between the germline ends. The CDR3 totals 16 residues. The DNA of the CDR3 is TGTGCCAGCAGTGAATCCTCACGCTCTGGGGCCAACGTCCTGACTTTC. This encodes CASSESSRSGANVLTF.

This clonotype was counted only a few times. This rearrangement joins TRBV20-1 to TRBJ1-5; D unresolved. Trimming pared 3 bases from V and 0 bases from J, leaving 21 bases between. The CDR3 has 18 amino acids. Germline-derived CDR1 and CDR2 are DFQATT and SNEGSKA (reference sequence). CDR3 in DNA: TGCAGTGCTAGTGACGGGTCCCTAGCTTCGTATAGCAATCAGCCCCAGCATTTT. Amino acids: CSASDGSLASYSNQPQHF.

The chain carries TRBV3-1 and TRBJ2-3, with TRBD2 as a possible D gene (5 bases). The CDR3 consists of 15 residues. Looked up from germline, CDR1 is LGHDT and CDR2 is YNNKEL (reference sequence). V lost 0 bases and J 4 bases, leaving 11 bases between the germline ends. The DNA for the CDR3 is TGTGCCAGCAGCCAAGATGGGCTAGCAGCAGATACGCAGTATTTT. Translating it yields CASSQDGLAADTQYF.

A few counts support this clonotype. The rearrangement links TRBV12-3 or TRBV12-4 to TRBJ1-5; D is ambiguous. V was pared by 4 bases and J by 9 bases, with 16 bases between. This CDR3 is 14 amino acids long. The chain's CDR3 is CASSSTGRPPPQHF. The CDR3 bases are TGTGCCAGCAGTTCGACGGGTAGGCCCCCGCCCCAGCATTTT.

The rearrangement joins TRBV9 to TRBJ1-2, with D perhaps TRBD1 (5 bases). The CDR3 extends over 15 amino acids. Trimming shortened V by 4 bases and J by 8 bases, and 21 bases separated the two germline ends. CDR1 is SGDLS, CDR2 YYNGEE, per germline. The DNA for the CDR3 is TGTGCCAGCAGCCCCTCTGGGACTCCCCATGGGGGCTACACCTTC. Its translation is CASSPSGTPHGGYTF.

In its sample, this clonotype was seen many times. The chain is built from TRBV29-1 and TRBJ2-7; 9 bases match TRBD2. V shed 4 bases, J shed 4 bases, and the junction held 11 bases outside the gene matches. The CDR3 sequence is 15 residues long. CDR1 and CDR2 (germline): SQVTM, ANQGSEA. The CDR3 DNA reads TGCAGCGTTGGACCCACGCTAGCGGGGATATACGAGCAGTACTTC. This encodes CSVGPTLAGIYEQYF.

The CDR3 DNA reads TGTGCCAGTAGTATAGCGCTACTAACAGATACGCAGTATTTT. It is translated as CASSIALLTDTQYF. This rearrangement joins TRBV19 to TRBJ2-3; D is undetermined. Germline assignment: CDR1 LNHDA and CDR2 SQIVND (reference sequence). The V end lost 1 base, the J end lost 3 bases, and 8 bases lay between the germline ends. The CDR3 spans 14 residues.

This clonotype was detected only a few times. The rearrangement joins TRBV6-2 or TRBV6-3 to TRBJ2-5; tentatively, D is TRBD1 (6 bases). The CDR3 has 12 amino acids. Germline assignment: CDR1 MNHEY and CDR2 SVGEGT. The germline V and J ends were trimmed by 7 bases and 10 bases, with 16 bases remaining between them. The CDR3 sequence: CASNDRLRSQYF. Here the CDR3 DNA reads TGTGCCAGCAATGACAGGTTGAGAAGCCAGTACTTC.

V is TRBV11-2 and J is TRBJ2-1, with 9 bases lining up with TRBD2. The ends lost 1 base at V and 0 bases at J; junction bases unmatched: 1. The V gene's germline CDR1 is SGHAT and CDR2 FQNNGV. The CDR3 loop spans 16 amino acids. CDR3 loop: CASSLASGVSYNEQFF. The CDR3 region has the DNA TGTGCCAGCAGCTTAGCTAGCGGGGTCTCCTACAATGAGCAGTTCTTC.

The rearrangement links TRBV24-1 to TRBJ1-1; D not resolved. This CDR3 contains 16 residues. V dropped 0 bases and J dropped 1 base, with 11 bases sitting between them. Germline CDR1 KGHDR, CDR2 SFDVKD. The CDR3 sequence: CATSDLVERGNTEAFF. For the CDR3, the DNA is TGTGCCACCAGTGATTTGGTGGAACGGGGGAACACTGAAGCTTTCTTT.